The table lists the clone carrying this T cell receptor beta chain with many counts. What it recognizes is unknown. Those with hyperthyroidism were 18 to 65 years old, newly diagnosed, and ill for under 2 months. Together with thyroid ultrasound, orbital computed tomography, serum thyroxine and TRAb, clinical symptoms were used for diagnoses. This sample holds PBMCs from 8 to 10 ml fresh peripheral blood. The data stem from a study of T cells in Graves' hyperthyroidism and ophthalmopathy. Findings of the study overall: Blood shared most expanded thyroid clonotypes above 0.001.

What was amplified from RNA transcripts were TCR beta CDR3 regions. In the first-round RT-PCR of the TCR CDR3, the HTBI primer set was used. MiXCR was run by TCRdb on the multiplex PCR reads, yielding one entry per CDR3 protein. In the table there are a few hundred thousand distinct CDR3 sequences, approximately 16% of which are singletons. The CDR3 covers 16 residues. The junction had 4 bases not matched to a gene; V was cut back by 0 bases and J by 2 bases. CDR1 and CDR2 from the germline V gene are DFQATT and SNEGSKA (reference sequence). The rearrangement uses TRBV20-1 and TRBJ2-5; 12 nucleotides align to TRBD2. The sequence was collected from a man aged 35 to 55 with Graves' hyperthyroidism. The sample consisted of blood. The chain's CDR3 is CSARDPLAGGQETQYF. The CDR3 DNA reads TGCAGTGCTAGAGATCCTCTAGCGGGGGGGCAAGAGACCCAGTACTTC.